This paragraph covers one T cell receptor beta chain sequence. This specimen belongs to a study of blood T cell repertoires in COVID-19. The CDR3 sequence is 16 residues long. Germline lookup yields CDR1 MNHEY and CDR2 SVGAGI. Between the trimmed V and J ends, which lost 0 bases and 7 bases, there was a span of 15 bases. Authors' methods: Nucleated cell number was recorded as an estimate derived from reference gene primer amplification. Generated by immunoSEQ multiplex PCR, the TCRdb table keeps only in-frame clones and is missing some. The V and J calls and clone size were taken over from that table, and D and trimming were inferred from the DNA. The top ten clones hold 2.5% to 3.5% of a sample with tens of thousands of clones, 85% to 90% of them seen once.

What was sequenced was peripheral blood. V usage is TRBV6-5 and J usage is TRBJ1-4; TRBD1 might be the D (5 bases). This TCR derives from a man aged 45-65 years with active COVID-19. The CDR3 DNA reads TGTGCCAGCAGTTACTCGACTCAGGGTGGTAGTGAAAAACTGTTTTTT. Encoded protein: CASSYSTQGGSEKLFF.